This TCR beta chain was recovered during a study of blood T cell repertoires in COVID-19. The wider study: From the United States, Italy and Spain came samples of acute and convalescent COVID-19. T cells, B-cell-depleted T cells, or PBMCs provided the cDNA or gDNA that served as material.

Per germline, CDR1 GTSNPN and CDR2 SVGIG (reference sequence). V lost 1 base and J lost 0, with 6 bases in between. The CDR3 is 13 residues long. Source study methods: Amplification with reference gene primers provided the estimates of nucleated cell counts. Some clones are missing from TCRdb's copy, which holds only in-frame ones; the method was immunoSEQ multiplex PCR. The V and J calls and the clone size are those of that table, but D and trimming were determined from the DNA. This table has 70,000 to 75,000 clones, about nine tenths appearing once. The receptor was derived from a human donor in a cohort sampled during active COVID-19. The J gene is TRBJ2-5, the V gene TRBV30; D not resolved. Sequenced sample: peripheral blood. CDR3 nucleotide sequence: TGTGCCTGGAGTGGGGCGAACCAAGAGACCCAGTACTTC. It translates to CAWSGANQETQYF.